Reported below is one TCR beta chain. The protocol was immunoSEQ multiplex PCR, while the TCRdb copy is restricted to in-frame clones and leaves out a portion. The sample has around 480,000 clones, approximately 89% seen once. This entry belongs to a study of blood T cell repertoires in COVID-19. Study-wide context: Acute-phase and convalescent COVID-19 samples originated in the United States, Italy and Spain. Sources were T cells, B-cell-depleted T cells, or PBMCs; the material itself was cDNA or gDNA.

Material: peripheral blood. The source of this sequence is a woman aged 45-65 years with COVID-19, enrolled during active disease.

The CDR3 DNA is TGTGCCAGCAGATATGAGGTCCGCACAGATACGCAGTATTTT. Its protein is CASRYEVRTDTQYF. The chain employs TRBV5-4 and TRBJ2-3, with D hard to call. V lost 5 bases and J 1 base, leaving 11 bases between the germline ends. Germline loops: CDR1 SGHNT, CDR2 YYREEE (reference sequence). CDR3 length: 14 residues.